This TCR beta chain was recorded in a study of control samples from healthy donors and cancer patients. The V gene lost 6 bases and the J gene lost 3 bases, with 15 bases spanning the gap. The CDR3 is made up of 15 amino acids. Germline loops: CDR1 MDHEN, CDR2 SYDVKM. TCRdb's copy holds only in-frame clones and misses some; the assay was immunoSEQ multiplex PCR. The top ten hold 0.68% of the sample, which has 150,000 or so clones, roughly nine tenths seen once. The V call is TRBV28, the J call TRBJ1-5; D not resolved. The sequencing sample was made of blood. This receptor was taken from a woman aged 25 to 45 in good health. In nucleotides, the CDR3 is TGTGCCAGCAGGGCTGGAGAAGGGTACAATCAGCCCCAGCATTTT. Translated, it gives CASRAGEGYNQPQHF.